The 20 T cell receptor beta chains below come from one sample, sequenced in a study of blood T cell repertoires in COVID-19. Here immunoSEQ multiplex PCR was the method, and the copy in TCRdb shows in-frame clones only, minus some. This table holds roughly 250,000 clones, approximately 79% found once. Sequencing used peripheral blood. The receptors come from a woman aged 35 to 49 with active or convalescent COVID-19.

This rearrangement joins TRBV11-2 to TRBJ1-6; the match to TRBD1 covers 7 bases. Germline CDR1 reads SGHAT; CDR2 reads FQNNGV. The CDR3 spans 17 residues. Losses at the gene ends were 4 bases for V and 2 bases for J; bases not matched to a gene: 8. The CDR3 bases are TGTGCCAGCAGCTACGGACAGGTCGGAGCCTATAATTCACCCCTCCACTTT. It codes for CASSYGQVGAYNSPLHF.

The chain couples TRBV29-1 to TRBJ2-2; the D is unclear. The germline V and J ends were trimmed by 1 base and 0 bases, with 9 bases remaining between them. Per germline, CDR1 SQVTM and CDR2 ANQGSEA. The CDR3 extends over 15 amino acids. As DNA, the CDR3 is TGCAGCGTTGAAGGAAGGAGCGCGAACACCGGGGAGCTGTTTTTT. Translated: CSVEGRSANTGELFF.

The chain combines TRBV18 with TRBJ1-1, with 9 bases fitting TRBD1. Germline assignment: CDR1 KGHSH and CDR2 LQKENI. This CDR3 region has 14 residues. V was pared by 6 bases and J by 4 bases, with 6 bases of the junction left unmatched. DNA for the CDR3: TGTGCCAGCTCCCAAGGGACAGGGATCACTGAAGCTTTCTTT. The encoded protein is CASSQGTGITEAFF.

The rearrangement joins TRBV25-1 to TRBJ2-1; D is ambiguous. V lost 0 bases, J lost 4 bases, and 13 bases lay in between. Per germline, CDR1 MGHDK and CDR2 SYGVNS. The CDR3 is made up of 16 amino acids. Here the CDR3 reads CASSEYGSRSYNEQFF. CDR3 DNA sequence: TGTGCCAGCAGTGAATATGGGTCCAGGTCTTACAATGAGCAGTTCTTC.

This sequence joins TRBV3-1 (or the pseudogene TRBV3-2) and TRBJ1-2; D not resolved. Germline values: CDR1 LGHDT, CDR2 YNNKEL (reference sequence). This CDR3 has 15 residues. The V end lost 1 base, the J end lost 6 bases, and 15 bases lay between the germline ends. The CDR3, as DNA: TGTGCCAGCAGCCAAGTTCCGGGTACCGTAAATGGCTACACCTTC. It translates to CASSQVPGTVNGYTF.

This CDR3 reads CASSHEQGFWALHF. In DNA, the CDR3 is TGTGCCAGCAGCCACGAACAGGGGTTTTGGGCCCTCCACTTT. The rearrangement joins TRBV14 to TRBJ1-6, with 7 nucleotides matching TRBD1. The germline gives CDR1 SGHDN, CDR2 FVKESK. V lost 3 bases to trimming and J lost 14 bases; unmatched junction nucleotides: 10. The CDR3 totals 14 residues. Based on the CDR3 plus reference TRBV14 and TRBJ1-6, the full variable domain is EAGVTQFPSHSVIEKGQTVTLRCDPISGHDNLYWYRRVMGKEIKFLLHFVKESKQDESGMPNNRFLAERTGGTYSTLKVQPAELEDSGVYFCASSHEQGFWALHFGNGTRLTVT.

The chain carries TRBV5-1 and TRBJ1-6, with D possibly being TRBD1 (5 bases). Germline CDR1 and CDR2: SGHRS and YFSETQ. There are 18 residues in the CDR3. V dropped 4 bases and J dropped 13 bases, with 30 bases sitting between them. The CDR3: CASSPTVTQQLPLFPLHF. CDR3 nucleotide sequence: TGCGCCAGCAGCCCGACAGTAACCCAGCAGCTCCCCCTTTTCCCCCTCCACTTT.

The chain joins TRBV19 to TRBJ1-1; 7 nucleotides line up with TRBD1. The CDR3 spans 13 residues. The germline CDR1 and CDR2 sequences are LNHDA and SQIVND (reference sequence). Losses at the gene ends were 5 bases for V and 5 bases for J; bases not matched to a gene: 5. In DNA, the CDR3 is TGTGCCAGTAGTCCCGACAGGGTGACTGAAGCTTTCTTT. It translates to CASSPDRVTEAFF.

CDR3 DNA: TGTGCTTTACCTCCAGGTCGGTGGTCCTCGGTGAACACTGAAGCTTTCTTT. This gives the protein CALPPGRWSSVNTEAFF. The V gene is TRBV12-5, the J gene TRBJ1-1; D not resolved. Germline V gene lookup returns CDR1 LGHNT and CDR2 FRNRAP. This CDR3 has 17 amino acids. V gave up 11 bases and J gave up 0 bases, with 25 bases separating them.

J is TRBJ2-7 and V is TRBV5-6; TRBD2 aligns across 7 bases. V lost 6 bases to trimming and J lost 0 bases; unmatched junction nucleotides: 6. CDR1 and CDR2 (germline): SGHDT, YYEEEE. The CDR3 sequence is 14 residues long. The DNA of the CDR3 is TGTGCCAGCACGGTGGGAGGGTCCTCCTACGAGCAGTACGTC. Protein product: CASTVGGSSYEQYV.

The V call is TRBV3-1 (or the pseudogene TRBV3-2), the J call TRBJ1-6; weak D call: TRBD1 (5 bases). Germline-derived CDR1 and CDR2 are LGHDT and YNNKEL (reference sequence). V gave up 5 bases and J gave up 7 bases, with 12 bases separating them. CDR3 length: 14 residues. The CDR3 bases are TGTGCCAGCAGCGGGGGAGGGCTCAATTCACCCCTCCACTTT. This codes for CASSGGGLNSPLHF.

This clone was counted a few times. J is TRBJ1-2 and V is TRBV7-9, with TRBD1 identical over 8 bases. Trimming cost V 7 bases and J 8 bases; bases outside gene matches: 12. This CDR3 has 14 residues. Germline V CDR1 and CDR2: SEHNR, FQNEAQ (reference sequence). In nucleotides, the CDR3 is TGTGCCAGCACCTCACTCAGGACAGGGAGCGGCTACACCTTC. It specifies CASTSLRTGSGYTF.

The chain has TRBV3-1 (or the pseudogene TRBV3-2) and TRBJ1-3; 7 bases are a match to TRBD1. The CDR3 covers 15 residues. V shed 4 bases and J 2 bases; nucleotides not matched to a gene: 5. Germline loops: CDR1 LGHDT, CDR2 YNNKEL (reference sequence). CDR3 amino acids: CASSPDRTAGNTIYF. In DNA, the CDR3 is TGTGCCAGCAGCCCGGACAGGACAGCTGGAAACACCATATATTTT.

This chain links TRBV7-8 with TRBJ1-5; 9 bases are shared with TRBD1. V gave up 5 bases and J gave up 6 bases; unmatched junction bases: 5. The CDR3 has 14 residues. The germline CDR1 and CDR2 sequences are SGHVS and FQNEAQ. The CDR3 region has the DNA TGTGCCAGCAGCAGGGACAGGGTACCTCAGCCCCAGCATTTT. Amino acids: CASSRDRVPQPQHF. Together with reference TRBV7-8 and TRBJ1-5, the CDR3 gives the full variable domain: GAGVSQSPRYKVAKRGQDVALRCDPISGHVSLFWYQQALGQGPEFLTYFQNEAQLDKSGLPSDRFFAERPEGSVSTLKIQRTQQEDSAVYLCASSRDRVPQPQHFGDGTRLSIL.

On this clone: Additional DNA sequences in this sample encode the identical CDR3. The CDR3 DNA sequence: TGCGCCAGCAGCCCCGGACAGGGGAACTATGGCTACACCTTC. Amino acids: CASSPGQGNYGYTF. The rearrangement links TRBV5-1 to TRBJ1-2; 9 bases map to TRBD1. The CDR3 is 14 amino acids. Germline V CDR1 and CDR2: SGHRS, YFSETQ. Trimming took 4 bases from V and 2 from J; bases not matched to a gene: 3.

On this clone itself: Other DNA sequences in the sample encode the same CDR3. The chain has TRBV10-3 and TRBJ1-2; 9 bases fit TRBD1. The CDR3 has 15 amino acids. J lost 2 bases, V lost 7 bases, and 8 bases had no gene match. CDR1 ENHRY and CDR2 SYGVKD come from the germline V gene. The CDR3 DNA reads as TGTGCCATCACCGGGGGACAGGGCAAAAACTATGGCTACACCTTC. Protein sequence: CAITGGQGKNYGYTF.

The CDR3 DNA reads as TGTGCCAGCAGTGAGATGAACACTGAAGCTTTCTTT. Protein sequence: CASSEMNTEAFF. The V and J genes are TRBV28 and TRBJ1-1, with D unclear. The germline gives CDR1 MDHEN, CDR2 SYDVKM. The CDR3 sequence is 12 residues long. Trimming took 5 bases from V and 0 from J, leaving 4 bases between them.

V and J are TRBV9 and TRBJ1-4, with a possible D match to TRBD1 (6 bases). Trimming pared 0 bases from V and 8 bases from J, leaving 14 bases between. Germline CDR1 is SGDLS and CDR2 is YYNGEE. CDR3 length: 15 residues. CDR3 nucleotide sequence: TGTGCCAGCAGCGTAGGGGGCAGGGGAGACGAAAAACTGTTTTTT. Translation gives CASSVGGRGDEKLFF.

This clone was observed a single time. The rearrangement joins TRBV5-6 to TRBJ1-1; 9 nucleotides match TRBD1. This CDR3 has 16 residues. V was clipped by 3 bases and J by 6 bases; unmatched bases: 12. From germline, CDR1 is SGHDT and CDR2 YYEEEE. The CDR3 nucleotides read TGTGCCAGCAGCTACTACGCGACAGGGGGATACTCTGAAGCTTTCTTT. Its protein product is CASSYYATGGYSEAFF. Full variable domain (remainder filled in from reference TRBV5-6 and TRBJ1-1): DAGVTQSPTHLIKTRGQQVTLRCSPKSGHDTVSWYQQALGQGPQFIFQYYEEEERQRGNFPDRFSGHQFPNYSSELNVNALLLGDSALYLCASSYYATGGYSEAFFGQGTRLTVV.

The V and J genes are TRBV6-5 and TRBJ1-4; D is possibly TRBD1 (5 bases). Germline V gives CDR1 MNHEY, CDR2 SVGAGI. The CDR3 length is 15 residues. Trimming removed 5 bases at V and 10 bases at J, with 20 bases between. The CDR3 here is CASSPEGPLKGKLFF. The CDR3 bases are TGTGCCAGCAGTCCGGAGGGACCCTTGAAAGGAAAACTGTTTTTT.